This T cell receptor (beta chain) came from a study of T cells in localized non-small cell lung cancer. General study points: Compared with tumor, uninvolved adjacent lung displayed greater T cell clonality, ranking highest overall.

Note on this clone: The antigen remains undetermined.

Measured with immunoSEQ multiplex PCR; TCRdb has only the in-frame clones, and not every one. Of fewer than 45,000 clones listed, around 87% were seen once; the top ten hold roughly 7%. Germline V gene data show CDR1 as MNHEY and CDR2 as SVGAGI. This CDR3 is 15 amino acids long. V lost 4 bases, J lost 6 bases, and 8 bases stayed unmatched. This sequence originates from a woman aged 18 to 55 with stage III lung adenocarcinoma. The V and J genes are TRBV6-5 and TRBJ2-1; 8 bases fit TRBD1. The sample in question was peripheral blood, obtained before any cancer treatment. This CDR3 is CASSSDRVQFNEQFF. The CDR3 coding sequence is TGTGCCAGCAGTTCGGACAGGGTCCAATTCAATGAGCAGTTCTTC.